In this sample, the clone carrying this T cell receptor (beta chain) turned up a few times. The authors sequenced patients whose flow cytometry had shown CD8+CD57+ cell expansion. The data derive from a study of CD8+CD57+ T cells in acquired aplastic anemia. TCR beta VDJ and CDR3 were profiled, and genomic DNA was the template. TCRdb re-analysed the reads in MiXCR, keeping a single row per CDR3 protein. The sample lists about 160,000 distinct CDR3 sequences; 71% were seen once. The germline V and J ends were trimmed by 4 bases and 5 bases, with 17 bases remaining between them. CDR1 and CDR2 from the germline V gene are SGHVS and FNYEAQ. The length of the CDR3 is 15 residues.

Sequenced: sorted CD4+, CD8+, or CD8+CD57+ T cells (not recorded which) from PBMCs. The receptor's source is a human donor with aplastic anemia. The chain carries TRBV7-6 and TRBJ2-5, with a possible D match to TRBD1 (8 bases). CDR3 residues: CASSSQGGAGETQYF. CDR3 in DNA: TGTGCCAGCAGCTCACAGGGGGGGGCTGGGGAGACCCAGTACTTC.